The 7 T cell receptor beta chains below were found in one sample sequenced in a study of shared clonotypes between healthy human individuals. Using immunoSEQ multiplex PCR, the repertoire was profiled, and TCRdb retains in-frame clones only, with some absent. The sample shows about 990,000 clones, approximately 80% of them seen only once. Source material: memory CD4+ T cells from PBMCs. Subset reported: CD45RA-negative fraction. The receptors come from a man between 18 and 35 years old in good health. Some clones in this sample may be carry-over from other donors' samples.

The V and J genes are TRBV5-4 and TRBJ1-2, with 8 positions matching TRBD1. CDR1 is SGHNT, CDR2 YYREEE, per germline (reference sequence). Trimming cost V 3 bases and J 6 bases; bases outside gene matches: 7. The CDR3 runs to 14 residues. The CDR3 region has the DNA TGTGCCAGCAGCTCCGGACAGGGACCCCATGGCTACACCTTC. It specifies CASSSGQGPHGYTF.

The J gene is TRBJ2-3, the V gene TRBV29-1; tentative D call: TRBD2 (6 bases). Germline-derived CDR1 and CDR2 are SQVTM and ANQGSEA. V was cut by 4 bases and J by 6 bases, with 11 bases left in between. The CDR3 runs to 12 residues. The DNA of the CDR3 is TGCAGCGTTGGGAGGGCAGGGGATACGCAGTATTTT. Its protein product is CSVGRAGDTQYF.

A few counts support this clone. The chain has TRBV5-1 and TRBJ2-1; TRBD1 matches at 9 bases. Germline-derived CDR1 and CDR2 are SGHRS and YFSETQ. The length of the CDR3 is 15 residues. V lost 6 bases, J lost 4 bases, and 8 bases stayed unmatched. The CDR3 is CASTEQGAGYNEQFF. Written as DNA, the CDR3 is TGCGCCAGCACCGAACAGGGGGCCGGGTACAATGAGCAGTTCTTC.

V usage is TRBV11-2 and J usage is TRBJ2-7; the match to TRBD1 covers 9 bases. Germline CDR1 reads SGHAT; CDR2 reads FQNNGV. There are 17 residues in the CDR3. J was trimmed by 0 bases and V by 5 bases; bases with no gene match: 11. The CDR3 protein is CASSPGLPGQGSYEQYF. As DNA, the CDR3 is TGTGCCAGCAGCCCCGGGTTACCGGGACAGGGCTCCTACGAGCAGTACTTC.

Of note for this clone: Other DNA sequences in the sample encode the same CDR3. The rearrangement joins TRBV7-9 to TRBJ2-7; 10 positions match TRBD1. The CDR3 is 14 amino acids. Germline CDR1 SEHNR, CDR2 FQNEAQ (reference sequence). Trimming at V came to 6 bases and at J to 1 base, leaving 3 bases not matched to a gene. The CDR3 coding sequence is TGTGCCAGCAGTAGACAGGGGGCTTCCTACGAGCAGTACTTC. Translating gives CASSRQGASYEQYF.

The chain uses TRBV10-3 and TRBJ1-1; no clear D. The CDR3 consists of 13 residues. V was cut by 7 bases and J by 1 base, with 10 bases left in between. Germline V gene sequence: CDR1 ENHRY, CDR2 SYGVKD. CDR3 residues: CAIMRVPNTEAFF. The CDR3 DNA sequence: TGTGCCATCATGCGGGTCCCGAACACTGAAGCTTTCTTT.

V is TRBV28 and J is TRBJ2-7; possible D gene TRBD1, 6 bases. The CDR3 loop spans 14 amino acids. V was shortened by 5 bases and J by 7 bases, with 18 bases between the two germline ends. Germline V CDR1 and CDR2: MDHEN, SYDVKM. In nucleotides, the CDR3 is TGTGCCAGCAGTCCAAGCCCAGGGGTAAGGGAGCAGTACTTC. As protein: CASSPSPGVREQYF.